The 27 T cell receptor beta chains presented below share a single source sample, sequenced in a study of T cell responses to AZD1222 COVID-19 vaccine. Measured with immunoSEQ multiplex PCR; TCRdb has only the in-frame clones, and not every one. The sample lists over 150,000 clones; about 88% were seen once. Material: peripheral blood, obtained on day 0 of AZD1222 vaccination. These receptors came from an adult in good health.

This sequence joins TRBV3-1 (or the pseudogene TRBV3-2) and TRBJ2-7; D is perhaps TRBD2 (5 bases). V shed 5 bases and J shed 3 bases, with 8 bases lying between them. The CDR3 runs 12 residues. Looked up from germline, CDR1 is LGHDT and CDR2 is YNNKEL (reference sequence). Written as DNA, the CDR3 is TGTGCCAGCAGCAACCGGGACTACGAGCAGTACTTC. It specifies CASSNRDYEQYF.

This chain joins TRBV11-3 and TRBJ2-6; no reliable D call. Germline-derived CDR1 and CDR2 are SGHNT and YENEEA. Trimming stripped 3 bases from V and 4 bases from J, with 10 bases between. The CDR3 sequence is 15 residues long. The CDR3 loop reads CASSFGPSGANVLTF. CDR3 nucleotide sequence: TGTGCCAGCAGCTTCGGGCCGTCGGGGGCCAACGTCCTGACTTTC.

V gene TRBV19 combines with J gene TRBJ1-2, with a weak D call TRBD1 (5 bases). The CDR3 covers 13 residues. V lost 9 bases and J lost 1, with 12 bases in between. Germline CDR1 reads LNHDA; CDR2 reads SQIVND (reference sequence). The CDR3 coding sequence is TGTGCCAGCCGGAGGGGAATTAACTATGGCTACACCTTC. Its protein product is CASRRGINYGYTF.

The chain is built from TRBV5-1 and TRBJ2-7; 8 bases line up with TRBD2. CDR1 is SGHRS, CDR2 YFSETQ, per germline. V lost 5 bases to trimming and J lost 4 bases; unmatched junction nucleotides: 11. CDR3 size: 15 residues. The chain's CDR3 is CASRGPSGGPYEQYF. CDR3 nucleotides: TGCGCCAGCAGGGGCCCGAGCGGGGGACCTTACGAGCAGTACTTC.

The chain carries TRBV19 and TRBJ1-1; 8 bases are shared with TRBD1. This CDR3 has 15 residues. With 4 bases clipped from V and 4 bases from J, the junction kept 8 bases outside the gene matches. CDR1 and CDR2 (germline): LNHDA, SQIVND (reference sequence). The CDR3 DNA is TGTGCCAGTAGTAGAGGCAGGGGGCCCAGCACTGAAGCTTTCTTT. Its protein product is CASSRGRGPSTEAFF.

The chain is built from TRBV18 and TRBJ1-2; D is uncertain. The CDR3 is made up of 14 amino acids. Trimming pared 2 bases from V and 4 bases from J, leaving 11 bases between. Per germline, CDR1 KGHSH and CDR2 LQKENI. CDR3 sequence: CASSPEREAYGYTF. The CDR3 DNA is TGTGCCAGCTCACCAGAAAGGGAAGCCTATGGCTACACCTTC.

The chain uses TRBV7-9 and TRBJ2-5; the D is unclear. Germline CDR1 reads SEHNR; CDR2 reads FQNEAQ (reference sequence). The V gene lost 4 bases and the J gene lost 3 bases, with 6 bases spanning the gap. There are 12 residues in the CDR3. CDR3 region: CASSWAEETQYF. The CDR3 nucleotides are TGTGCCAGCAGCTGGGCAGAAGAGACCCAGTACTTC.

V and J are TRBV19 and TRBJ2-2, with D perhaps TRBD1 (6 bases). Germline V gene lookup returns CDR1 LNHDA and CDR2 SQIVND (reference sequence). With 3 bases removed from V and 7 bases from J, the gap between germline ends came to 15 bases. The CDR3 is 15 residues long. In DNA, the CDR3 is TGTGCCAGTAGTATCCACAGGGCTGAGAACGGGGAGCTGTTTTTT. It codes for CASSIHRAENGELFF.

The V gene is TRBV5-6, the J gene TRBJ1-5; no definite D call. Germline V gene lookup returns CDR1 SGHDT and CDR2 YYEEEE. CDR3 length: 14 residues. V was shortened by 2 bases and J by 2 bases, with 8 bases between the two germline ends. In DNA, the CDR3 is TGTGCCAGCAGCTTCGCGTTAGGCAATCAGCCCCAGCATTTT. Its protein is CASSFALGNQPQHF.

V gene TRBV4-2 combines with J gene TRBJ1-2, with 10 bases identical to TRBD1. Germline trimming cut 2 bases from V and 14 bases from J; bases unmatched to any gene: 17. CDR3 size: 16 residues. The germline gives CDR1 LGHNA, CDR2 YNFKEQ. The CDR3 sequence: CASSQTGTGAFYSRTF. The CDR3 nucleotides are TGTGCCAGCAGCCAAACCGGGACAGGGGCTTTCTATAGTCGAACCTTC.

This chain connects TRBV25-1 to TRBJ1-4; D is possibly TRBD1 (5 bases). The CDR3 loop spans 12 amino acids. Germline lookup yields CDR1 MGHDK and CDR2 SYGVNS. V gave up 5 bases and J gave up 5 bases, with 6 bases separating them. The CDR3 DNA is TGTGCCAGCAGTTCAGGGAATGAAAAACTGTTTTTT. Protein: CASSSGNEKLFF.

This clone showed up just a few times. This chain joins TRBV5-8 and TRBJ1-5; no clear D. The CDR3 length is 11 residues. Germline CDR1 reads SGHTS; CDR2 reads YDEGEE. Trimming took off 0 bases at V and 9 bases at J, with 4 bases between the two ends. CDR3 residues: CASSLVGPQHF. DNA of the CDR3: TGTGCCAGCAGCTTGGTTGGGCCCCAGCATTTT.

V is TRBV28 and J is TRBJ1-2; 9 bases are shared with TRBD1. The germline V gene encodes CDR1 MDHEN and CDR2 SYDVKM. The CDR3 is 17 amino acids. Trimming at V came to 2 bases and at J to 6 bases, leaving 13 bases not matched to a gene. The DNA of the CDR3 is TGTGCCAGCAGTTTAAGAGGGACCTGGGGGGACAGGGATGGCTACACCTTC. This sequence encodes CASSLRGTWGDRDGYTF.

The sample holds a few counts of this clone. The chain is built from TRBV7-6 and TRBJ2-1, with 8 bases aligning to TRBD2. CDR3 length: 15 residues. V gave up 5 bases and J gave up 2 bases; unmatched junction bases: 5. CDR1 and CDR2 (germline): SGHVS, FNYEAQ. The CDR3 sequence: CASSRSGLAYNEQFF. CDR3 nucleotides: TGTGCCAGCAGCCGGTCGGGACTAGCCTACAATGAGCAGTTCTTC.

The CDR3 loop reads CASSKGQGISTDTQYF. The CDR3 DNA sequence: TGTGCCAGTAGCAAAGGACAGGGAATTAGCACAGATACGCAGTATTTT. This sequence joins TRBV19 and TRBJ2-3; 8 bases are shared with TRBD1. CDR1 and CDR2 (germline): LNHDA, SQIVND (reference sequence). The CDR3 covers 16 residues. Losses at the gene ends were 6 bases for V and 0 bases for J; bases not matched to a gene: 8. The complete variable domain, with remaining parts taken from reference TRBV19 and TRBJ2-3, reads DGGITQSPKYLFRKEGQNVTLSCEQNLNHDAMYWYRQDPGQGLRLIYYSQIVNDFQKGDIAEGYSVSREKKESFPLTVTSAQKNPTAFYLCASSKGQGISTDTQYFGPGTRLTVL.

The V call is TRBV3-1 (or the pseudogene TRBV3-2), the J call TRBJ2-3, with 12 bases matching TRBD2. The CDR3 is 18 residues long. In germline, CDR1 is LGHDT, CDR2 YNNKEL (reference sequence). With 0 bases clipped from V and 5 bases from J, the junction kept 9 bases outside the gene matches. CDR3 region: CASSQDWLAGGQGDTQYF. CDR3 DNA: TGTGCCAGCAGCCAAGATTGGCTAGCGGGGGGGCAGGGAGATACGCAGTATTTT.

The chain is built from TRBV28 and TRBJ2-1, with TRBD1 matching 7 bases. The CDR3 extends over 14 amino acids. Germline V gives CDR1 MDHEN, CDR2 SYDVKM. V lost 5 bases to trimming and J lost 7 bases; unmatched junction nucleotides: 8. CDR3 coding DNA: TGTGCCAGCAGTAGACATGGCAGGGGGAATGAGCAGTTCTTC. As protein: CASSRHGRGNEQFF.

V usage is TRBV4-1 and J usage is TRBJ1-2; D is perhaps TRBD1 (5 bases). The CDR3 runs 16 residues. Trimming left V 5 bases short and J 4 bases short, with 20 bases between. Germline CDR1 MGHRA, CDR2 YSYEKL. CDR3 in DNA: TGCGCCAGCAGCGAAAGGGTCGGCAGGGAAGGCTATGGCTACACCTTC. Its translation: CASSERVGREGYGYTF.

The gene calls are TRBV7-9 and TRBJ1-1, with D possibly being TRBD1 (5 bases). V lost 5 bases to trimming and J lost 0 bases, with 13 bases between them. Looked up from germline, CDR1 is SEHNR and CDR2 is FQNEAQ (reference sequence). The CDR3 runs 15 residues. The CDR3 nucleotides read TGTGCCAGCAGCCCCCAGACAGCCTTGAACACTGAAGCTTTCTTT. This sequence encodes CASSPQTALNTEAFF.

The chain couples TRBV7-8 to TRBJ1-4, with D tentatively TRBD1 (5 bases). The V gene lost 5 bases and the J gene lost 0 bases, with 19 bases spanning the gap. The CDR3 has 18 residues. Germline V gives CDR1 SGHVS, CDR2 FQNEAQ. CDR3: CASSLRDSFTPTNEKLFF. Here the CDR3 DNA reads TGTGCCAGCAGCCTGCGGGACTCTTTTACCCCAACTAATGAAAAACTGTTTTTT.

This clone was detected only a few times. The V call is TRBV7-2, the J call TRBJ1-3, with TRBD1 matching over 7 bases. This CDR3 is 14 amino acids long. The junction had 5 bases not matched to a gene; V was cut back by 5 bases and J by 4 bases. Per germline, CDR1 SGHTA and CDR2 FQGNSA. This CDR3 reads CASSPTGRGNTIYF. For the CDR3, the DNA is TGTGCCAGCAGCCCGACAGGGAGGGGAAACACCATATATTTT.

V usage is TRBV5-1 and J usage is TRBJ1-5; D ambiguous. This CDR3 is 16 amino acids long. From germline, CDR1 is SGHRS and CDR2 YFSETQ. V lost 0 bases and J lost 0, with 10 bases in between. Here the CDR3 DNA reads TGCGCCAGCAGCTTGGCCGGATCTTATAGCAATCAGCCCCAGCATTTT. This translates into CASSLAGSYSNQPQHF.

This clone showed up just a few times. This chain joins TRBV6-5 and TRBJ2-7; D is ambiguous. CDR1 MNHEY and CDR2 SVGAGI come from the germline V gene. There are 14 residues in the CDR3. Trimming pared 2 bases from V and 0 bases from J, leaving 8 bases between. CDR3 bases: TGTGCCAGCAGTTACAGGCAGAGCTCCTACGAGCAGTACTTC. It specifies CASSYRQSSYEQYF.

This chain joins TRBV7-3 and TRBJ2-1; D may be TRBD1 (5 bases). CDR1 and CDR2 (germline): SGHTA, FQGTGA. The CDR3 has 18 amino acids. The ends were cut back, 1 base at V and 9 bases at J, with 25 bases in the middle. CDR3 protein: CASSLKGRLRTEHSEQFF. CDR3 bases: TGTGCCAGCAGCTTAAAGGGGCGTTTGAGGACCGAGCATAGTGAGCAGTTCTTC.

This chain links TRBV15 with TRBJ2-7, with D tentatively TRBD1 or TRBD2 (5 bases each). Germline V gives CDR1 LNHNV, CDR2 YYDKDF (reference sequence). The CDR3 sequence is 15 residues long. Trimming took off 0 bases at V and 0 bases at J, with 9 bases between the two ends. CDR3 sequence reads: CATSREPGPSYEQYF. CDR3 sequence (DNA): TGTGCCACCAGCAGAGAACCGGGACCCTCCTACGAGCAGTACTTC.

The chain carries TRBV7-9 and TRBJ2-3; 10 nucleotides line up with TRBD1. The V and J ends lost 5 bases and 0 bases, in that order; junction bases with no gene match: 5. In germline, CDR1 is SEHNR, CDR2 FQNEAQ (reference sequence). The length of the CDR3 is 16 residues. CDR3 in DNA: TGTGCCAGCAGCCGCGGACAGGGGGTTAGCACAGATACGCAGTATTTT. Translated: CASSRGQGVSTDTQYF.

The chain has TRBV5-1 and TRBJ2-1; 10 nucleotides match TRBD1. Germline loops: CDR1 SGHRS, CDR2 YFSETQ. The CDR3 consists of 14 residues. J lost 7 bases, V lost 7 bases, and 8 bases had no gene match. Here the CDR3 DNA reads TGCGCCAGCTTAACCGGGACAGGGGAGAATGAGCAGTTCTTC. Translated: CASLTGTGENEQFF.